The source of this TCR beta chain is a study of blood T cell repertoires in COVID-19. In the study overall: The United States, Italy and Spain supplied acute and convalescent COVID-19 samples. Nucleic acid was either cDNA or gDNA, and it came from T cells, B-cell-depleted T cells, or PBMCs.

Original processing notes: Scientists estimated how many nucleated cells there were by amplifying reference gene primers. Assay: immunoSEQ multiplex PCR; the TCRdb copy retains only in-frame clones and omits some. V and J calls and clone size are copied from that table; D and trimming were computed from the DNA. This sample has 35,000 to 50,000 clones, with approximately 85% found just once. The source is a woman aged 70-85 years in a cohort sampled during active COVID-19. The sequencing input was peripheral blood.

The DNA of the CDR3 is TGTGCCAGCAGCTTAGGGCCGGGGTACGGGACCGGGGAGCTGTTTTTT. Its translation: CASSLGPGYGTGELFF. V and J are TRBV11-2 and TRBJ2-2, with D possibly being TRBD2 (5 bases). The germline V and J ends were trimmed by 1 base and 5 bases, with 14 bases remaining between them. The CDR3 sequence is 16 residues long. Germline V lookup: CDR1 SGHAT, CDR2 FQNNGV.